This TCR beta chain emerged from a study of human T cells and chemical hapten exposure. Documented time point: pre-sensitization, week 0. Treatment described: therapeutic diphenylcyclopropenone sensitization with weekly scalp DPC. Germline CDR1 and CDR2: MDHEN and SYDVKM. The CDR3 is 13 amino acids. Trimming removed 8 bases from V and 6 bases from J; junction bases left unmatched: 10. This clonotype was found many times. MiXCR, applied by TCRdb to the RACE reads, yields one record per CDR3 protein. The table records 350,000 to 450,000 distinct CDR3 sequences, 4.5% to 6% of them present only once. The receptor was derived from a woman aged 50 to 60 with alopecia areata. Some clones in this sample may be carry-over from other donors' samples. This sample comprised whole blood, obtained in connection with sensitization to the hapten diphenylcyclopropenone (DPC). The chain employs TRBV28 and TRBJ2-7; 7 nucleotides align to TRBD2. The DNA of the CDR3 is TGTGCCAGCGGGGGAGGGCCCACAGGCGAGCAGTACTTC. This codes for CASGGGPTGEQYF.